This T cell receptor beta chain is from a study of blood T cell repertoires in COVID-19. Study background: T cells, B-cell-depleted T cells, or PBMCs provided the cDNA or gDNA that served as material.

Germline V gene data show CDR1 as MDHEN and CDR2 as SYDVKM. Losses at the gene ends were 4 bases for V and 8 bases for J; bases not matched to a gene: 10. The length of the CDR3 is 14 residues. Clones were read by immunoSEQ multiplex PCR, and TCRdb kept only the in-frame ones, dropping some. Found here are 50,000 to 70,000 clones, 65% to 85% of them singletons; the top ten hold roughly 49%. Ages ranged from roughly 18 to 100 years, with residence in around 24 US areas. Participant-reported clinical history was the basis for cohort assignment. Exposed study participants had met a COVID-19 case within 2 weeks before entry.

The J gene is TRBJ1-1, the V gene TRBV28, with 7 bases matching TRBD1. The sequence derives from an older woman who had been exposed to COVID-19. Sequenced sample: PBMCs or T cells enriched from blood (not recorded which). The CDR3 bases are TGTGCCAGCAGTTACGCCGGGACAGCTTCCGAAGCTTTCTTT. The encoded protein is CASSYAGTASEAFF.